Listed below are T cell receptor beta chains from one sample, sequenced in a study of T cells in tumors after PD-1 blockade. Sequencing was performed with immunoSEQ multiplex PCR; in TCRdb, only in-frame clones are kept and a portion is missing. The data hold thousands of clones, with around three fifths observed a single time. The starting material was tumor tissue, obtained after anti-PD-1 treatment. These receptors all come from a human donor with cutaneous squamous cell carcinoma. The CDR3 runs from the conserved cysteine through the conserved F or W. Fields, in order: J gene, D gene, clone size, V gene, CDR3 DNA, CDR3 protein. The D gene is left open where the match is weak. Rows give clone size only sometimes, using once, few, many, or a class for an expanded clone.

TRBJ1-1,TRBD1,.,TRBV5-6,TGTGCCAGCAGCTTGGATCGCAGGGGGCTTACGGCTTTCTTT,CASSLDRRGLTAFF
TRBJ1-6,.,.,TRBV7-6,TGTGCCAGCAGCTTGGACAGCTCCTATAATTCACCCCTCCACTTT,CASSLDSSYNSPLHF
TRBJ1-3,TRBD1,.,TRBV10-1,TGCGCCAGCAGAAGGCGGGGACAGGGGAAACTTCACTCTGGAAACACCATATATTTT,CASRRRGQGKLHSGNTIYF
TRBJ2-2,.,.,TRBV25-1,TGTGCCAGCAGTGAAGCCAGGGCCGGGGAGCTGTTTTTT,CASSEARAGELFF
TRBJ2-1,.,.,TRBV11-3,TGTGCCAGCAGCTTAGCGTCAGGGAGTTACAATGAGCAGTTCTTC,CASSLASGSYNEQFF
TRBJ1-1,.,.,TRBV24-1,TGTGCCACCAGTGATAGGAACACTGAAGCTTTCTTT,CATSDRNTEAFF
TRBJ1-6,.,.,TRBV30,TGTGCCTGGAGTATGAGGGGTTCACCCCTCCACTTT,CAWSMRGSPLHF
TRBJ2-5,.,.,TRBV3-1/TRBV3-2,TGTGCCAGCAGCCAAGATGGGCGGTCTTACTTC,CASSQDGRSYF
TRBJ2-1,.,.,TRBV28,TGTGCCAGCATGGACGGGACAAGAGTTCTCGGTGAGCAGTTCTTC,CASMDGTRVLGEQFF
TRBJ2-7,.,.,TRBV19,TGTGCCAGTAGTAACACCTACGAGCAGTACTTC,CASSNTYEQYF
TRBJ2-3,.,once,TRBV10-3,TGTGCCATCAGCCCGCCGGGCACAGATACGCAGTATTTT,CAISPPGTDTQYF
TRBJ2-2,.,few,TRBV19,TGTGCCAGTAGTATCAGAACCGGGGAGCTGTTTTTT,CASSIRTGELFF
TRBJ2-7,TRBD1,few,TRBV5-1,TGCGCCAGCAGGGAGGGACAGGGAAGCTACTTCTACGAGCAGTACTTC,CASREGQGSYFYEQYF
TRBJ2-2,TRBD1,.,TRBV24-1,TGTGCCACCAGCCGGACAGGGGTGAACGGGGAGCTGTTTTTT,CATSRTGVNGELFF
TRBJ2-7,.,.,TRBV6-5,TGTGCCAGCAGAACCTACGGGACGCCTACCTACGAGCAGTACTTC,CASRTYGTPTYEQYF
TRBJ2-4,.,.,TRBV30,TGTGCCTGGAGTGTAGACAACATTCAGTACTTC,CAWSVDNIQYF
TRBJ2-3,.,.,TRBV5-4,TGTGCCAGCAGCCGATCTAGCTCGTTCACAGATACGCAGTATTTT,CASSRSSSFTDTQYF
TRBJ1-4,.,few,TRBV6-5,TGTGCCAGCAGGAGACACACTAATGAAAAACTGTTTTTT,CASRRHTNEKLFF
TRBJ2-1,.,.,TRBV6-5,TGTGCCAGCAGCTGGGAGGAGGGCAGGGGCAATGAGCAGTTCTTC,CASSWEEGRGNEQFF
TRBJ2-2,.,.,TRBV30,TGTGCCTGGAGTTTACTGGGGAACACCGGGGAGCTGTTTTTT,CAWSLLGNTGELFF
TRBJ2-7,TRBD1,.,TRBV5-1,TGCGCCAGCAGCTTGTCGGGTGGACCGGGACAGTTGTACGAGCAGTACTTC,CASSLSGGPGQLYEQYF
TRBJ2-7,.,once,TRBV7-2,TGTGCCAGCAGCTTAGAGCTGGGAAAGCGGGAGCAGTACTTC,CASSLELGKREQYF
TRBJ1-5,.,.,TRBV6-5,TGTGCCAGCAGTTCGCAGGGAGGAAATCAGCCCCAGCATTTT,CASSSQGGNQPQHF
TRBJ1-6,.,.,TRBV27,TGTGCCAGCAGTTTAGGAGTCGGCCCGGGATCACCCCTCCACTTT,CASSLGVGPGSPLHF
TRBJ2-3,.,once,TRBV29-1,TGCAGCGTCGTGGGGGGAATGTCAGATACGCAGTATTTT,CSVVGGMSDTQYF
TRBJ2-1,.,.,TRBV27,TGTGCCAGCATCCGGGACAACGGGAATGAGCAGTTCTTC,CASIRDNGNEQFF
TRBJ2-7,TRBD1,.,TRBV5-6,TGTGCCAGCAGCTCGCGGGCAGGGGGCTTGGGCGAGCAGTACTTC,CASSSRAGGLGEQYF
TRBJ2-1,.,.,TRBV7-6,TGTGCCAGCAGCTTTTTTACTGGGGCCGACAATGAGCAGTTCTTC,CASSFFTGADNEQFF
TRBJ2-7,.,medium-sized,TRBV27,TGTGCCAGCAGTTTTAACAGACTTTCCTACGAGCAGTACTTC,CASSFNRLSYEQYF
TRBJ2-1,.,.,TRBV6-1,TGTGCCAGCACCCGGGGGGCCGACTCCTACAATGAGCAGTTCTTC,CASTRGADSYNEQFF
TRBJ2-7,.,.,TRBV30,TGTGCCTGGAGTCGCGGGACAGCCACCTACGAGCAGTACTTC,CAWSRGTATYEQYF
TRBJ1-6,.,.,TRBV5-6,TGTGCCAGCAGCCAGGGTCGGTCCTATAATTCACCCCTCCACTTT,CASSQGRSYNSPLHF
TRBJ2-3,.,.,TRBV2,TGTGCCAGCAGCAAAGGGACCGTAACGCAGTATTTT,CASSKGTVTQYF
TRBJ2-7,.,.,TRBV7-2,TGTGCCAGCAGCTTACGGTTTCCCCCAGGGCCGACCTACGAGCAGTACTTC,CASSLRFPPGPTYEQYF
TRBJ2-3,.,.,TRBV4-1,TGCGCCAGCAGCCAAGATTTAGCAGATACGCAGTATTTT,CASSQDLADTQYF
TRBJ2-7,.,few,TRBV1,TGCACCAGCAGCCCTGAGATAGCGGGGGACGAGCAGTACTTC,CTSSPEIAGDEQYF
TRBJ2-7,TRBD2,.,TRBV5-6,TGTGCCAGCAGCTTGTTTAGCGGGGGGACCCACGAGCAGTACTTC,CASSLFSGGTHEQYF
TRBJ2-2,.,.,TRBV24-1,TGTGCCACCAGTGATTCATACACCGGGGAGCTGTTTTTT,CATSDSYTGELFF
TRBJ2-7,.,large,TRBV7-6,TGTGCCAGCAGCCAACAGGAAATATCCAGCGAGCAGTACTTC,CASSQQEISSEQYF
TRBJ2-3,TRBD2,.,TRBV6-1,TGTGCCAGCAGTGAAGCGGCGGGAGCGATTGGTACAGATACGCAGTATTTT,CASSEAAGAIGTDTQYF
TRBJ2-1,TRBD2,.,TRBV6-4,TGTGCCAGCAGTGACTCTAGCGGGGGGGATACAAATGAGCAGTTCTTC,CASSDSSGGDTNEQFF